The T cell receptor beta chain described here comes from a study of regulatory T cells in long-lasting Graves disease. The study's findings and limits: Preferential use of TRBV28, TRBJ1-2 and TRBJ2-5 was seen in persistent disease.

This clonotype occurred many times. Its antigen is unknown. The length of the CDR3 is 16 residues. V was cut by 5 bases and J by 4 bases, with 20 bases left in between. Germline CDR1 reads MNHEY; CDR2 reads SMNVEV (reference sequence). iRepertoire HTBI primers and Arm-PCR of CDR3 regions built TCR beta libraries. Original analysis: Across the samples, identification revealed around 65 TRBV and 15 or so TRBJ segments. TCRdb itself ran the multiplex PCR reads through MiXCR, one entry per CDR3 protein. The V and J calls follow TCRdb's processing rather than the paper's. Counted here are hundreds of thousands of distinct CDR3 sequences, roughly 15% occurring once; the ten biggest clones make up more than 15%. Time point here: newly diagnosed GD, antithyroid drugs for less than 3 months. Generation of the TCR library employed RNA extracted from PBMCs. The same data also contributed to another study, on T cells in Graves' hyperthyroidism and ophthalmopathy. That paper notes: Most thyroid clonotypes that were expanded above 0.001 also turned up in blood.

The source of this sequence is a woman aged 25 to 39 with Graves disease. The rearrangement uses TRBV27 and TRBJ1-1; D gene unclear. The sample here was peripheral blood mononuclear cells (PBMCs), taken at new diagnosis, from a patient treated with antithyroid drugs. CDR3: CASSRRAKDRITEAFF. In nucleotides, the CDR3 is TGTGCCAGCAGTCGAAGGGCAAAAGACCGGATCACTGAAGCTTTCTTT.